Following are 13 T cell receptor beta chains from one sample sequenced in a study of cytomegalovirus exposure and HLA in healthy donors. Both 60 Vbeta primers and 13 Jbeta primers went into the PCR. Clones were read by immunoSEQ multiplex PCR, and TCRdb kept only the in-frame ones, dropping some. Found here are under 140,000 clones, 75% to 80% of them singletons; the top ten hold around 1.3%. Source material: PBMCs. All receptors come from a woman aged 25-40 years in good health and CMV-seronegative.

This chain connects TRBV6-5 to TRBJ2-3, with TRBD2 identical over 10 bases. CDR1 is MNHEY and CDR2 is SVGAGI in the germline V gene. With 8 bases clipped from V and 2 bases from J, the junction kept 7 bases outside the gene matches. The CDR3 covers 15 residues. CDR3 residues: CASGKLAGNTDTQYF. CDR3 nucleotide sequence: TGTGCCAGCGGAAAACTAGCGGGGAACACAGATACGCAGTATTTT.

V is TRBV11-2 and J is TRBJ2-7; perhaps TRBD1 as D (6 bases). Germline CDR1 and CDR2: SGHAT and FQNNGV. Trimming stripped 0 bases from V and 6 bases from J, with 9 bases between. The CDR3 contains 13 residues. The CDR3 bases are TGTGCCAGCAGCTTAGAGCCAGGGGTCGAGCAGTACTTC. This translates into CASSLEPGVEQYF.

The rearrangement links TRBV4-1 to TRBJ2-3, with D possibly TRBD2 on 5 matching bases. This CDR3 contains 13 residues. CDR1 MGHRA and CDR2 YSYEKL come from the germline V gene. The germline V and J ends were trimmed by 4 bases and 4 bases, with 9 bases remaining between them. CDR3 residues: CASSPTSADTQYF. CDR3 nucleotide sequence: TGCGCCAGCAGCCCAACTAGTGCAGATACGCAGTATTTT.

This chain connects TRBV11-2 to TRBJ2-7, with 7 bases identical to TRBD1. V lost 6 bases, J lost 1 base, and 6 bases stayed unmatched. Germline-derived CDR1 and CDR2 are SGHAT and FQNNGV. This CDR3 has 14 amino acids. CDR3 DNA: TGTGCCAGCAGGACCGGGACAGAATCCTACGAGCAGTACTTC. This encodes CASRTGTESYEQYF.

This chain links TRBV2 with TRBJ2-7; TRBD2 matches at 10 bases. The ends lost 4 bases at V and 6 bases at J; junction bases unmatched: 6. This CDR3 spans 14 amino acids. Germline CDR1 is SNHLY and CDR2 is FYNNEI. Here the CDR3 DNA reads TGTGCCAGCAGTGGGCAGCGGGAGGGATCCGAGCAGTACTTC. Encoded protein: CASSGQREGSEQYF.

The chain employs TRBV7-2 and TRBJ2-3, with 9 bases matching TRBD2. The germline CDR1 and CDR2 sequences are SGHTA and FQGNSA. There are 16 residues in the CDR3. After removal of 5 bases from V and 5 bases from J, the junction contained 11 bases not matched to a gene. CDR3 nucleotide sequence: TGTGCCAGCAGCCGAGGCGGGGGGGTCCTCCTAGATACGCAGTATTTT. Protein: CASSRGGGVLLDTQYF.

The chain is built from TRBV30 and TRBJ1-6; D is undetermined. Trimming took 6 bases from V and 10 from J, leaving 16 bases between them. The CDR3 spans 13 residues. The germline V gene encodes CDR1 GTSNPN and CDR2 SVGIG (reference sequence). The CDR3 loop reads CACTTQIASPLHF. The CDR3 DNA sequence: TGTGCCTGTACCACCCAGATTGCCTCACCCCTCCACTTT.

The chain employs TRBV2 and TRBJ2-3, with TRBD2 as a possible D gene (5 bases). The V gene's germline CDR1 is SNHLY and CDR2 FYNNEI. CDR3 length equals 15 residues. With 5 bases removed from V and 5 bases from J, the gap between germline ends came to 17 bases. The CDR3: CASSMRRGGQDTQYF. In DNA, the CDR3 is TGTGCCAGCAGTATGCGCCGAGGAGGCCAAGATACGCAGTATTTT.

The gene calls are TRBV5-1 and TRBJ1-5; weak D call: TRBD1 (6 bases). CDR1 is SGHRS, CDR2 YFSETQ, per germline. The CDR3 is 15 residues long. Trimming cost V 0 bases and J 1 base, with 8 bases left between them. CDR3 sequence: CASSLDDRSNQPQHF. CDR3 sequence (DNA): TGCGCCAGCAGCTTGGACGACAGGAGCAATCAGCCCCAGCATTTT.

The CDR3 nucleotides are TGTGCCAGCAGCGTATGGGCTAGCGGGGGGGATGCGCAGTATTTT. Amino acid sequence: CASSVWASGGDAQYF. The genes are TRBV9 and TRBJ2-3, with 12 bases aligning to TRBD2. Germline CDR1 and CDR2: SGDLS and YYNGEE. The CDR3 covers 15 residues. The V gene end was trimmed by 1 base and the J gene end by 10 bases; junction bases not matched to a gene: 7.

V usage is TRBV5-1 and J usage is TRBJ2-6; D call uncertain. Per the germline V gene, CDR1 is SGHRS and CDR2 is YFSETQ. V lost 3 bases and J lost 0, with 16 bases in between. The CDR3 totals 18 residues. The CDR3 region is CASSSVRLAYSGANVLTF. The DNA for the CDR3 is TGCGCCAGCAGCTCGGTGCGGCTCGCCTACTCTGGGGCCAACGTCCTGACTTTC.

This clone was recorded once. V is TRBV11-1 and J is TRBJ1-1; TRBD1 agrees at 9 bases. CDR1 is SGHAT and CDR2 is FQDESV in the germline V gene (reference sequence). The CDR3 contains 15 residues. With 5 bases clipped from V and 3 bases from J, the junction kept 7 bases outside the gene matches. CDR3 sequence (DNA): TGTGCCAGCAGCCCAGACAGGGGGTGGGACACTGAAGCTTTCTTT. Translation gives CASSPDRGWDTEAFF.

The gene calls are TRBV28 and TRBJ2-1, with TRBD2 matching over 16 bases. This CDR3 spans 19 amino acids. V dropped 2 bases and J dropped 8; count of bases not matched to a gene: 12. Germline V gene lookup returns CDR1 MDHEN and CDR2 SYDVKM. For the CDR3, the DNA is TGTGCCAGCAGTTTACCGGGACTAGCGGGGGGGCCTAGCGGCGATGAGCAGTTCTTC. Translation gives CASSLPGLAGGPSGDEQFF.